This T cell receptor (beta chain) comes out of a study of cytomegalovirus exposure and HLA in healthy donors. Comment on this clone: Its target is unknown.

Study observations and caveats: Cytomegalovirus association was listed for 150 or so TCR beta chains.

Sequenced by immunoSEQ multiplex PCR; TCRdb stores in-frame clones only, minus some. The data show approximately 280,000 clones, around 87% seen once. Germline trimming cut 1 base from V and 2 bases from J; bases unmatched to any gene: 2. Germline lookup yields CDR1 GTSNPN and CDR2 SVGIG (reference sequence). The CDR3 is made up of 13 amino acids. The J gene is TRBJ2-7, the V gene TRBV30; 7 positions match TRBD1. This clonotype originated in a woman aged 18-29 years in good health and CMV-seronegative. The sequenced sample was PBMCs. The CDR3 loop is CAWSAGTAYEQYF. CDR3 sequence (DNA): TGTGCCTGGAGTGCCGGGACAGCCTACGAGCAGTACTTC.